One and the same sample provided the 12 T cell receptor beta chains below, sequenced in a study of cytomegalovirus exposure and HLA in healthy donors (dated by TCRdb to the late 2010s). The library came from the immunoSEQ multiplex PCR assay. TCRdb took this table from immuneACCESS and kept in-frame rearrangements with V and J called. Such tables lack part of the clones; where checked against another copy, unresolved V genes explain under half of the gap, and the rest is unexplained. Counted in this sample were over 110,000 clones; around 87% of them appeared once. Just under 9% of the sample comes from the top ten. Sequencing was carried out using PBMCs. The receptors were sampled from a man aged 18 to 30 in good health and CMV-seropositive.

This clone was picked up a small number of times. V gene TRBV19 combines with J gene TRBJ1-3; TRBD1 is a possible D gene (6 bases). Per the germline V gene, CDR1 is LNHDA and CDR2 is SQIVND (reference sequence). V dropped 5 bases and J dropped 4 bases, with 24 bases sitting between them. This CDR3 is built from 18 residues. Here the CDR3 reads CASSPVGPQGPKGNTIYF. DNA for the CDR3: TGTGCCAGTAGTCCCGTCGGCCCACAGGGCCCCAAGGGAAACACCATATATTTT.

The CDR3 nucleotides are TGTGCCAGCAGTCCCCGAGGGGGACGGGTCGATACGCAGTATTTT. It is translated as CASSPRGGRVDTQYF. The chain couples TRBV5-4 to TRBJ2-3; a possible D gene is TRBD1 (6 bases). V was pared by 5 bases and J by 6 bases, with 19 bases between. Germline CDR1 and CDR2: SGHNT and YYREEE (reference sequence). CDR3 size: 15 residues.

V usage is TRBV11-2 and J usage is TRBJ2-1, with 8 bases fitting TRBD2. The CDR3 has 17 amino acids. Germline-derived CDR1 and CDR2 are SGHAT and FQNNGV. The ends lost 1 base at V and 7 bases at J; junction bases unmatched: 12. Here the CDR3 reads CASSLGLAGKGRNEQFF. CDR3 in DNA: TGTGCCAGCAGCTTAGGATTAGCGGGAAAAGGGAGAAATGAGCAGTTCTTC.

This chain connects TRBV12-5 to TRBJ2-2; no clear D. Germline V gives CDR1 LGHNT, CDR2 FRNRAP. This CDR3 has 17 residues. V shed 0 bases and J shed 0 bases, with 11 bases lying between them. For the CDR3, the DNA is TGTGCTAGTGGTTTGGTACTGAGGAATTCGAACACCGGGGAGCTGTTTTTT. This translates into CASGLVLRNSNTGELFF.

The chain recombines TRBV9 with TRBJ2-1; 9 bases align to TRBD2. Germline CDR1 is SGDLS and CDR2 is YYNGEE. This CDR3 has 16 residues. V lost 0 bases, J lost 5 bases, and 6 bases stayed unmatched. CDR3 DNA: TGTGCCAGCAGCGTAGGCAGCGGGAGGATTAACAATGAGCAGTTCTTC. Its protein product is CASSVGSGRINNEQFF. The entire variable domain, with the rest obtained from reference TRBV9 and TRBJ2-1, is as follows: DSGVTQTPKHLITATGQRVTLRCSPRSGDLSVYWYQQSLDQGLQFLIQYYNGEERAKGNILERFSAQQFPDLHSELNLSSLELGDSALYFCASSVGSGRINNEQFFGPGTRLTVL.

J is TRBJ2-1 and V is TRBV11-3, with D hard to call. The V gene's germline CDR1 is SGHNT and CDR2 YENEEA. V was trimmed by 2 bases and J by 9 bases, leaving 14 bases between them. This CDR3 spans 14 amino acids. DNA for the CDR3: TGTGCCAGCAGCTTATTATTCGATTTCGGTGAGCAGTTCTTC. Translated, it gives CASSLLFDFGEQFF.

V usage is TRBV7-8 and J usage is TRBJ2-1, with 9 bases matching TRBD2. CDR3 length: 15 amino acids. V was pared by 1 base and J by 9 bases, with 7 bases of the junction left unmatched. Looked up from germline, CDR1 is SGHVS and CDR2 is FQNEAQ. The CDR3 DNA reads TGTGCCAGCAGCTTAGAGGGCGGGAGGGCCGTTGAGCAGTTCTTC. Protein sequence: CASSLEGGRAVEQFF.

This clone was found once. The chain is built from TRBV19 and TRBJ1-1; tentatively, D is TRBD1 (5 bases). The CDR3 has 16 amino acids. CDR1 is LNHDA and CDR2 is SQIVND in the germline V gene (reference sequence). V lost 10 bases and J 1 base, leaving 22 bases between the germline ends. CDR3 sequence: CATSRGEGRRNTEAFF. The DNA for the CDR3 is TGTGCCACCAGTAGAGGGGAGGGGAGGAGGAACACTGAAGCTTTCTTT.

This CDR3 reads CASSPLGQGGSEQFF. DNA of the CDR3: TGTGCCAGCTCACCATTGGGACAGGGGGGGAGTGAGCAGTTCTTC. The gene calls are TRBV18 and TRBJ2-1; TRBD1 agrees at 11 bases. Looked up from germline, CDR1 is KGHSH and CDR2 is LQKENI. CDR3 length: 15 residues. V dropped 2 bases and J dropped 9; count of bases not matched to a gene: 6.

The chain is built from TRBV5-1 and TRBJ2-3; TRBD2 matches 8 bases. CDR3 size: 16 residues. Germline CDR1 SGHRS, CDR2 YFSETQ. V was pared by 0 bases and J by 12 bases, with 15 bases of the junction left unmatched. CDR3 DNA sequence: TGCGCCAGCAGCTTGGGGGCCCCGAGCGGGAGCCCTGATCAGTATTTT. Amino acids: CASSLGAPSGSPDQYF.

This rearrangement joins TRBV18 to TRBJ2-3; D unresolved. V dropped 3 bases and J dropped 0 bases, with 13 bases sitting between them. CDR3 length: 16 amino acids. Germline loops: CDR1 KGHSH, CDR2 LQKENI. The CDR3 sequence: CASSPEVAASTDTQYF. For the CDR3, the DNA is TGTGCCAGCTCACCCGAAGTGGCGGCTAGCACAGATACGCAGTATTTT.

As for this clone: One end of the junction varies from germline; a read error may be responsible. This rearrangement joins TRBV11-2 to TRBJ2-5; 7 bases agree with TRBD1. This CDR3 is built from 16 residues. CDR1 and CDR2 (germline): SGHAT, FQNNGV. The CDR3 DNA follows: TGTGCCAGCAACTTAGACAGGGCACGGGTAAAAGAGACCCAGTACTTC. This encodes CASNLDRARVKETQYF.